A single TCR beta chain is shown here with its context. Produced via immunoSEQ multiplex PCR; TCRdb's table is partial and in-frame only. The top ten hold around 0.38% of the sample, which has approximately 2,300,000 clones, just under 95% seen once. This record belongs to a study of shared clonotypes between healthy human individuals. Study information: A couple of women and three men aged 18 to 49 made up the donors.

Trimming stripped 0 bases from V and 7 bases from J, with 10 bases between. CDR3 length: 12 amino acids. CDR1 and CDR2 from the germline V gene are SQVTM and ANQGSEA. This sequence was found in a man aged 18-30 years in good health. Some clones in this sample may be carry-over from other donors' samples. This chain links TRBV29-1 with TRBJ2-7, with no clear D. Sequencing used naive CD4+ T cells from PBMCs. The sample's subset: CD45RA+ positively selected. CDR3 amino acids: CSVEDPIGEQYF. The CDR3 DNA sequence: TGCAGCGTTGAAGACCCGATAGGTGAGCAGTACTTC.